The 4 T cell receptor beta chains given below trace back to one sample, sequenced in a study of OX40 agonist ivuxolimab in advanced cancers. Data came from immunoSEQ multiplex PCR; TCRdb stores just in-frame clones and leaves some out. The sample lists around 72,000 clones, roughly nine tenths seen once, with roughly 2.2% in the top ten. Sequences were derived from CD4+ or CD8+ T cells sorted from blood, sampled in a trial of the OX40 agonist ivuxolimab. The origin of the receptors is an adult with an advanced solid tumor such as melanoma, head and neck, liver or kidney cancer.

This clone was found once. The rearrangement links TRBV2 to TRBJ2-7; 11 nucleotides line up with TRBD1. J gave up 4 bases and V 3 bases, and 2 bases lay outside the gene matches. The V gene's germline CDR1 is SNHLY and CDR2 FYNNEI. The CDR3 is made up of 14 amino acids. CDR3 amino acids: CASSEDRGLYEQYF. The CDR3 DNA reads TGTGCCAGCAGTGAGGACAGGGGGCTGTACGAGCAGTACTTC.

V and J are TRBV9 and TRBJ2-5; 10 bases are shared with TRBD2. Germline-derived CDR1 and CDR2 are SGDLS and YYNGEE. V shed 6 bases, J shed 4 bases, and the junction held 9 bases outside the gene matches. The CDR3 runs to 15 residues. The CDR3 coding sequence is TGTGCCAGCACCCTAGCGGGGGCCACGGGAGAGACCCAGTACTTC. It specifies CASTLAGATGETQYF.

The chain joins TRBV5-8 to TRBJ1-1; no clear D. The germline V gene encodes CDR1 SGHTS and CDR2 YDEGEE. There are 14 residues in the CDR3. The V end lost 4 bases, the J end lost 0 bases, and 10 bases lay between the germline ends. This CDR3 is CASSTDSMNTEAFF. DNA of the CDR3: TGTGCCAGCAGCACCGACTCAATGAACACTGAAGCTTTCTTT.

The J gene is TRBJ1-2, the V gene TRBV5-4; no clear D. The CDR3 has 13 residues. Trimming removed 4 bases from V and 1 base from J, with 8 bases in between. Per germline, CDR1 SGHNT and CDR2 YYREEE (reference sequence). This chain's CDR3 is CASSSDLNYGYTF. CDR3 bases: TGTGCCAGCAGCAGTGACCTTAACTATGGCTACACCTTC.